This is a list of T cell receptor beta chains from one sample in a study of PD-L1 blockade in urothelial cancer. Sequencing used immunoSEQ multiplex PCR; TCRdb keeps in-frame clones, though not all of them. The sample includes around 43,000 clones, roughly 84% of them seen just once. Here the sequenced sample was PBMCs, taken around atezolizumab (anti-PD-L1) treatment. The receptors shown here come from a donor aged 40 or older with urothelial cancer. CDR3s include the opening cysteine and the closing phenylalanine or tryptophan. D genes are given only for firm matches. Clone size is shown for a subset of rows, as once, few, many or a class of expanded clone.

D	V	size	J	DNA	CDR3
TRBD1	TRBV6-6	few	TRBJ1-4	TGTGCCAGCAGCGGGACAGCCTCAACTAATGAAAAACTGTTTTTT	CASSGTASTNEKLFF
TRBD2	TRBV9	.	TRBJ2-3	TGTGCCACCGCCCGGGAGGGTACAGATACGCAGTATTTT	CATAREGTDTQYF
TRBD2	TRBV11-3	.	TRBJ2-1	TGTGCCAGCAGTCCTTCGGCGGGGGTGGGCAATGAGCAGTTCTTC	CASSPSAGVGNEQFF
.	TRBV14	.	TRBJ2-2	TGTGCCAGCAGCCAAGTGGTAGCGCGATCCACCGGGGAGCTGTTTTTT	CASSQVVARSTGELFF
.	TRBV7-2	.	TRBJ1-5	TGTGCCAGCAGCTCCCAGGGTAGTGCCAATCAGCCCCAGCATTTT	CASSSQGSANQPQHF
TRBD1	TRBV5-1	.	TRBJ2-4	TGCGCCAGCAGCGCCGGACAGGAGAACATTCAGTACTTC	CASSAGQENIQYF
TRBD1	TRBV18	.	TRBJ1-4	TGTGCCAGCTCACCCCAGGGGGCTACAACTAATGAAAAACTGTTTTTT	CASSPQGATTNEKLFF
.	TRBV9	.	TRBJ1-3	TGTGCCAGCAGCGTAGTTGGAGGGCTGCGAAACACCATATATTTT	CASSVVGGLRNTIYF
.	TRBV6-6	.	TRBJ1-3	TGTGCCAGCAGTTACGCGGACTCTGGAAACACCATATATTTT	CASSYADSGNTIYF
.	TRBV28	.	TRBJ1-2	TGTGGGGCCGGCACCAACTATGGCTACACCTTC	CGAGTNYGYTF
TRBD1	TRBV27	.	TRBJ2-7	TGTGCCAGCAGGGCCTTGGACAGGTACGTCGGCGAGCAGTACTTC	CASRALDRYVGEQYF
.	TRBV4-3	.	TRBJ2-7	TGCGCCAGCAGCCAAGTCTGGGGCAACTCCTACGAGCAGTACTTC	CASSQVWGNSYEQYF
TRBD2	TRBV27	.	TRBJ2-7	TGTGCCAGCAGTCCTGCGGGGGGGCAGAACTACGAGCAGTACTTC	CASSPAGGQNYEQYF
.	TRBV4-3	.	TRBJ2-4	TGCGCCAGCAGCCACCCCCGGCAGGGAAACATTCAGTACTTC	CASSHPRQGNIQYF
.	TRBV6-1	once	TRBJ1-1	TGTGCCAGCAGTGAATTTGGGGGGTTATCCACTGAAGCTTTCTTT	CASSEFGGLSTEAFF
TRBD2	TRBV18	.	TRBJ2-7	TGTGCCAGCTCACCACGGGCTAGCGGGAATGGCTACGAGCAGTACTTC	CASSPRASGNGYEQYF
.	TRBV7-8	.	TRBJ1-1	TGTGCCAGCGACCGGGGGGGTTCAACCATGAACACTGAAGCTTTCTTT	CASDRGGSTMNTEAFF
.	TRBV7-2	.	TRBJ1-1	TGTGCCAGCAGCTTAGGGGGGGTAATGAACACTGAAGCTTTCTTT	CASSLGGVMNTEAFF
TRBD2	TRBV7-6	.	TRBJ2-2	TGTGCCAGCAGCCCCAGCGGGGGGACTACAAACACCGGGGAGCTGTTTTTT	CASSPSGGTTNTGELFF
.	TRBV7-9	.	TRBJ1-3	TGTGCCAGCAGCAACTCAGGGGCTCTCTCTGGAAACACCATATATTTT	CASSNSGALSGNTIYF
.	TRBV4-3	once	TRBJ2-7	TGCGCCAGCAGCCAAGGGGCGGGCCTCGCCTACGAGCAGTACTTC	CASSQGAGLAYEQYF
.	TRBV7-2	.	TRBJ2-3	TGTGCCAGCAGCTATCATCCCAATGTCAGGGGCCGAGGGGATACGCAGTATTTT	CASSYHPNVRGRGDTQYF
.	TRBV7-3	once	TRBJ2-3	TGTGCCAGCAGCGCGCTAAGCTTGGGCACAGATACGCAGTATTTT	CASSALSLGTDTQYF
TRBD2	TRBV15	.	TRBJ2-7	TGTGCCACCAGCATAGGCGGGAGCTCCTACGAGCAGTACTTC	CATSIGGSSYEQYF
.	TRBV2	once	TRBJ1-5	TGTGCCAGCAGTGAAGCGCTTCAGGTCCAGCCCCAGCATTTT	CASSEALQVQPQHF
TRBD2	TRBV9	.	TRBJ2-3	TGTGCCAGCAGCGTATCGGGACTAGCGGGGAGGGATACGCAGTATTTT	CASSVSGLAGRDTQYF
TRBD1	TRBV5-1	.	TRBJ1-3	TGCGCCAGCAGCTTGGCCCCGTGGAGGACAGGCGGCTTCTCTGGAAACACCATATATTTT	CASSLAPWRTGGFSGNTIYF
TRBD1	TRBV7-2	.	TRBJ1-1	TGTGCCAGCAGCTCGTGGACAGGGGTCGCTGAAGCTTTCTTT	CASSSWTGVAEAFF
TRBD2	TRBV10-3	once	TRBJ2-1	TGTGCCATCAGTGACAGGGGGACTAGCGGCAACAATGAGCAGTTCTTC	CAISDRGTSGNNEQFF
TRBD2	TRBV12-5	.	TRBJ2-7	TGTGCTAGTGCCCGGACTAGCGGGGTCTACGAGCAGTACTTC	CASARTSGVYEQYF
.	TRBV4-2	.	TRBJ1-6	TGTGCCAGCAGCCAACTCGGGTCCTTGGAGTCACCCCTCCACTTT	CASSQLGSLESPLHF
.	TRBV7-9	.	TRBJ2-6	TGTGCCAGCAGCTCCGAGGGGGCTGGGGCCAACGTCCTGACTTTC	CASSSEGAGANVLTF
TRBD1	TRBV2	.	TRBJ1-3	TGTGCCAGCAGGGACAGGGGGAACACCATATATTTT	CASRDRGNTIYF
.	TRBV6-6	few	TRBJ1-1	TGTGCCAGCAGTTACACCTTACAGGGAAGGGATGAAGCTTTCTTT	CASSYTLQGRDEAFF
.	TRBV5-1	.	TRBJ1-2	TGCGCCAGCAGCTTGCGGCCTGGGGGCCCTGATGGCTACACCTTC	CASSLRPGGPDGYTF
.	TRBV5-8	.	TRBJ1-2	TGTGCCAGCAGCCCCGACAGTAACTATGGCTACACCTTC	CASSPDSNYGYTF
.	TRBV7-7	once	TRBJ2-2	TGTGCTAGCAGCCCCGCCGCAGGCCCCGGGGAGCTGTTTTTT	CASSPAAGPGELFF
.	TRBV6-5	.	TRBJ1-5	TGTGCCAGCAGCCCGGGGGGGGCGGGGCAGCCCCAGCATTTT	CASSPGGAGQPQHF
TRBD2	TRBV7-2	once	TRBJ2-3	TGTGCCAGCATCCTTAGCGGGGTCAGCACAGATACGCAGTATTTT	CASILSGVSTDTQYF
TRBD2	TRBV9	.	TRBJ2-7	TGTGCCAGCAGCGTAGACCCCCGCGGGCGGGAGACCTACGAGCAGTACTTC	CASSVDPRGRETYEQYF
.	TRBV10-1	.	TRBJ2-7	TGCGCCAGCAGTGAGTCGAGACCCCAAGGGGGGGCGGGGGCCTACGAGCAGTACTTC	CASSESRPQGGAGAYEQYF
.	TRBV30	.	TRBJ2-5	TGTGCCTGGAACTCGAACCAAGAGACCCAGTACTTC	CAWNSNQETQYF
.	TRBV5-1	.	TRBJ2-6	TGCGCCAGCAGCTTGGGGGGGGTCCCCGTCCTGACTTTC	CASSLGGVPVLTF
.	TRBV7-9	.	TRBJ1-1	TGTGCCAGCAGCTTACCCAGCCAACAGAACGCTTTCTTT	CASSLPSQQNAFF
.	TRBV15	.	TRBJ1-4	TGTGCCACCAGCCCCCCGGGGGTTTGGGAAAAACTGTTTTTT	CATSPPGVWEKLFF
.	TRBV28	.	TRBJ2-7	TGTGCCACCGACAACGCGGGCACCCCGTACGAGCAGTACTTC	CATDNAGTPYEQYF